Below, 30 T cell receptor beta chains from the same sample are listed, as sequenced in a study of OX40 agonist ivuxolimab in advanced cancers. TCRdb's table, derived via immunoSEQ multiplex PCR, lists solely in-frame clones and lacks some. The sample comprises tens of thousands of clones, more than 85% of which are singletons, and 6.2% rests with the top ten. The sequencing used CD4+ or CD8+ T cells sorted from blood, collected in a trial of the OX40 agonist ivuxolimab. These receptors all come from an adult with an advanced solid tumor such as melanoma, head and neck, liver or kidney cancer.

The chain couples TRBV10-3 to TRBJ2-2; no clear D. From germline, CDR1 is ENHRY and CDR2 SYGVKD. The CDR3 is 20 residues long. Trimming pared 0 bases from V and 0 bases from J, leaving 20 bases between. CDR3 DNA: TGTGCCATCAGTGAGTCGGATATAGTGGTAGAGTTGACGAACACCGGGGAGCTGTTTTTT. It codes for CAISESDIVVELTNTGELFF.

This chain's CDR3 is CASGTGNTQYF. CDR3 DNA sequence: TGTGCCAGCGGGACGGGTAATACGCAGTATTTT. The rearrangement joins TRBV28 to TRBJ2-3; D assignment may be TRBD1 or TRBD2 (5 bases each). This CDR3 has 11 residues. Germline-derived CDR1 and CDR2 are MDHEN and SYDVKM. V lost 8 bases and J lost 7, with 10 bases in between.

The chain recombines TRBV7-9 with TRBJ2-7; D is unclear. The CDR3 contains 13 residues. From germline, CDR1 is SEHNR and CDR2 FQNEAQ (reference sequence). V dropped 1 base and J dropped 2 bases, with 6 bases sitting between them. The CDR3 is CASSLEATYEQYF. As DNA, the CDR3 is TGTGCCAGCAGCTTAGAGGCCACCTACGAGCAGTACTTC.

V usage is TRBV7-6 and J usage is TRBJ2-5; weak D call: TRBD1 (6 bases). From germline, CDR1 is SGHVS and CDR2 FNYEAQ. The CDR3 spans 14 residues. V lost 3 bases and J lost 0, with 8 bases in between. The DNA for the CDR3 is TGTGCCAGCAGCTTGAGGGGGTACCAAGAGACCCAGTACTTC. This sequence encodes CASSLRGYQETQYF. The whole variable domain, remainder taken from reference TRBV7-6 and TRBJ2-5, is GAGVSQSPRYKVTKRGQDVALRCDPISGHVSLYWYRQALGQGPEFLTYFNYEAQQDKSGLPNDRFSAERPEGSISTLTIQRTEQRDSAMYRCASSLRGYQETQYFGPGTRLLVL.

The J gene is TRBJ2-1, the V gene TRBV7-3; the match to TRBD2 covers 9 bases. The germline CDR1 and CDR2 sequences are SGHTA and FQGTGA. The ends lost 4 bases at V and 2 bases at J; junction bases unmatched: 6. The CDR3 totals 16 residues. CDR3 sequence reads: CASSSIAGAPYNEQFF. In DNA form, the CDR3 reads TGTGCCAGCAGCTCTATAGCGGGAGCCCCCTACAATGAGCAGTTCTTC.

This chain uses TRBV7-2 with TRBJ2-6; D possibly corresponds to TRBD1 (7 bases). Per germline, CDR1 SGHTA and CDR2 FQGNSA. Trimming removed 6 bases at V and 3 bases at J, with 18 bases between. The CDR3 runs 17 residues. The DNA for the CDR3 is TGTGCCAGCAGATTCCCGCAGGGGGGCGGTGGGGCCAACGTCCTGACTTTC. Translated, it gives CASRFPQGGGGANVLTF.

The gene calls are TRBV6-5 and TRBJ2-2, with a tentative D call TRBD1 (5 bases). The CDR3 runs 14 residues. Germline lookup yields CDR1 MNHEY and CDR2 SVGAGI. The V end lost 5 bases, the J end lost 1 base, and 8 bases lay between the germline ends. The CDR3 loop is CASSHDRNTGELFF. For the CDR3, the DNA is TGTGCCAGCAGTCATGACAGGAACACCGGGGAGCTGTTTTTT.

The V and J genes are TRBV19 and TRBJ2-1; 8 bases match TRBD2. J gave up 3 bases and V 5 bases, and 6 bases lay outside the gene matches. Per the germline V gene, CDR1 is LNHDA and CDR2 is SQIVND (reference sequence). This CDR3 has 15 amino acids. In nucleotides, the CDR3 is TGTGCCAGTAGTTTCGGACTAGCCCTCTACAATGAGCAGTTCTTC. Residues: CASSFGLALYNEQFF.

The chain uses TRBV9 and TRBJ2-7; D gene unclear. This CDR3 region has 14 residues. Trimming removed 3 bases from V and 2 bases from J, with 12 bases in between. Germline V CDR1 and CDR2: SGDLS, YYNGEE. The CDR3 reads CASSGGNSAYEQYF. The DNA of the CDR3 is TGTGCCAGCAGCGGTGGAAACAGTGCCTACGAGCAGTACTTC.

The chain uses TRBV10-2 and TRBJ2-4; 9 bases map to TRBD1. V lost 2 bases and J lost 7; bases outside the gene matches: 6. From germline, CDR1 is WSHSY and CDR2 SAAADI. This CDR3 spans 15 amino acids. CDR3 sequence: CASSETGGAGNIQYF. The CDR3 bases are TGCGCCAGCAGTGAGACAGGGGGCGCGGGGAACATTCAGTACTTC.

The CDR3 coding sequence is TGTGCCAGCCAGATCGACAACACTGAAGCTTTCTTT. It specifies CASQIDNTEAFF. This chain connects TRBV6-1 to TRBJ1-1; D gene unclear. The CDR3 loop spans 12 amino acids. V lost 8 bases to trimming and J lost 2 bases, with 9 bases between them. The germline V gene has CDR1 MNHNS and CDR2 SASEGT.

The chain carries TRBV30 and TRBJ1-3, with D unresolved. Germline loops: CDR1 GTSNPN, CDR2 SVGIG (reference sequence). CDR3 length: 11 amino acids. The CDR3 nucleotides are TGTGCGGGAGTCTCTGGAAACACCATATATTTT. Translating it yields CAGVSGNTIYF.

This rearrangement joins TRBV6-5 to TRBJ1-3; no clear D. The CDR3 has 15 residues. Germline V gives CDR1 MNHEY, CDR2 SVGAGI. Trimming cost V 0 bases and J 0 bases, with 6 bases left between them. The CDR3 loop reads CASSYSGSSGNTIYF. The CDR3 DNA reads as TGTGCCAGCAGTTACTCCGGCAGCTCTGGAAACACCATATATTTT.

This chain uses TRBV5-4 with TRBJ2-7, with D unresolved. The germline V gene has CDR1 SGHNT and CDR2 YYREEE (reference sequence). The CDR3 is 13 residues long. Trimming shortened V by 5 bases and J by 4 bases, and 13 bases separated the two germline ends. The CDR3 bases are TGTGCCAGCAGTCCCAACGGCCGGTACGAGCAGTACTTC. This codes for CASSPNGRYEQYF. Full variable domain (rest looked up from reference TRBV5-4 and TRBJ2-7): ETGVTQSPTHLIKTRGQQVTLRCSSQSGHNTVSWYQQALGQGPQFIFQYYREEENGRGNFPPRFSGLQFPNYSSELNVNALELDDSALYLCASSPNGRYEQYFGPGTRLTVT.

About this clone: This sample also contains other DNA sequences that code for the same CDR3. The rearrangement joins TRBV27 to TRBJ2-7; TRBD2 is a possible D gene (6 bases). The germline CDR1 and CDR2 sequences are MNHEY and SMNVEV (reference sequence). The CDR3 loop spans 12 amino acids. V was pared by 0 bases and J by 6 bases, with 6 bases between. The CDR3 loop reads CASSLSGGEQYF. The CDR3 DNA follows: TGTGCCAGCAGTTTATCGGGGGGCGAGCAGTACTTC.

The chain is built from TRBV5-1 and TRBJ2-3; the D is unclear. Trimming took off 1 base at V and 1 base at J, with 7 bases between the two ends. This CDR3 comprises 14 residues. Germline assignment: CDR1 SGHRS and CDR2 YFSETQ. CDR3 sequence: CASSLTKGTDTQYF. The CDR3 coding sequence is TGCGCCAGCAGCTTGACAAAGGGCACAGATACGCAGTATTTT.

The chain joins TRBV27 to TRBJ2-7, with TRBD2 matching 10 bases. This CDR3 spans 16 amino acids. Per the germline V gene, CDR1 is MNHEY and CDR2 is SMNVEV (reference sequence). V shed 5 bases and J 3 bases; nucleotides not matched to a gene: 10. The CDR3 spells CASSPQGLANVYEQYF. CDR3 DNA sequence: TGTGCCAGCAGTCCCCAGGGACTAGCGAACGTCTACGAGCAGTACTTC.

This clone appeared a single time. The genes are TRBV27 and TRBJ1-1; TRBD1 matches at 8 bases. CDR1 is MNHEY and CDR2 is SMNVEV in the germline V gene (reference sequence). The CDR3 totals 16 residues. Unmatched junction bases numbered 18, after V lost 5 bases and J lost 10 bases. In DNA, the CDR3 is TGTGCCAGCAGTCCCGGACAGGGAGGGGAGAAGGGGGGAGCTTTCTTT. Protein sequence: CASSPGQGGEKGGAFF.

V is TRBV5-4 and J is TRBJ1-2; TRBD1 matches 8 bases. The junction had 7 bases not matched to a gene; V was cut back by 1 base and J by 2 bases. The germline gives CDR1 SGHNT, CDR2 YYREEE (reference sequence). The CDR3 contains 16 residues. CDR3 sequence (DNA): TGTGCCAGCAGCTTGCGTCACGACAGGGGAAACTATGGCTACACCTTC. The encoded protein is CASSLRHDRGNYGYTF.

The chain joins TRBV29-1 to TRBJ2-1; no clear D. Per germline, CDR1 SQVTM and CDR2 ANQGSEA. The CDR3 contains 15 residues. The V gene lost 1 base and the J gene lost 0 bases, with 10 bases spanning the gap. The CDR3 DNA sequence: TGCAGCGTTGAAGCCACCATCAGCTCCTACAATGAGCAGTTCTTC. Its protein product is CSVEATISSYNEQFF.

The chain links TRBV7-9 to TRBJ2-3; no clear D gene. V lost 1 base and J lost 3, with 5 bases in between. The germline CDR1 and CDR2 sequences are SEHNR and FQNEAQ (reference sequence). This CDR3 spans 13 amino acids. The CDR3 region is CASSLVRTDTQYF. The DNA for the CDR3 is TGTGCCAGCAGCTTAGTCAGAACAGATACGCAGTATTTT.

The chain combines TRBV19 with TRBJ1-1; D is ambiguous. From germline, CDR1 is LNHDA and CDR2 SQIVND (reference sequence). The CDR3 length is 13 residues. V was clipped by 5 bases and J by 11 bases, with 18 bases between them. The CDR3 protein is CASSSLGRELAFF. The DNA for the CDR3 is TGTGCCAGTAGTTCCTTAGGAAGGGAGCTTGCTTTCTTT.

The chain couples TRBV14 to TRBJ2-1; D is perhaps TRBD1 (6 bases). V shed 6 bases and J shed 2 bases, with 8 bases lying between them. CDR3 length: 13 amino acids. Germline V gene lookup returns CDR1 SGHDN and CDR2 FVKESK. The CDR3 sequence is CASRYRAYNEQFF. CDR3 nucleotide sequence: TGTGCCAGCAGGTACAGGGCCTACAATGAGCAGTTCTTC. The full variable domain, completed using reference TRBV14 and TRBJ2-1, is EAGVTQFPSHSVIEKGQTVTLRCDPISGHDNLYWYRRVMGKEIKFLLHFVKESKQDESGMPNNRFLAERTGGTYSTLKVQPAELEDSGVYFCASRYRAYNEQFFGPGTRLTVL.

The chain combines TRBV10-3 with TRBJ1-6; D is uncertain. Germline V gives CDR1 ENHRY, CDR2 SYGVKD. V was trimmed by 9 bases and J by 0 bases, leaving 9 bases between them. This CDR3 region has 14 residues. The CDR3 spells CAISPSSYNSPLHF. The DNA of the CDR3 is TGTGCCATTTCCCCGAGCTCCTATAATTCACCCCTCCACTTT.

V usage is TRBV29-1 and J usage is TRBJ2-1; no clear D gene. Trimming pared 3 bases from V and 7 bases from J, leaving 16 bases between. CDR3 length equals 14 residues. CDR1 is SQVTM and CDR2 is ANQGSEA in the germline V gene. The CDR3 here is CSVDSATPYNEQFF. CDR3 sequence (DNA): TGCAGCGTTGACAGCGCGACTCCTTATAATGAGCAGTTCTTC.

The chain combines TRBV2 with TRBJ2-7; tentatively, D is TRBD2 (5 bases). The CDR3 sequence is 14 residues long. Germline-derived CDR1 and CDR2 are SNHLY and FYNNEI. V lost 0 bases, J lost 6 bases, and 12 bases lay in between. CDR3 sequence (DNA): TGTGCCAGCAGTGAAGCGCTTCGGGGAAGCGAGCAGTACTTC. This codes for CASSEALRGSEQYF.

This clone was recorded once. The chain recombines TRBV29-1 with TRBJ1-1, with no clear D. Trimming removed 1 base from V and 5 bases from J, with 8 bases in between. The CDR3 sequence is 12 residues long. The germline V gene has CDR1 SQVTM and CDR2 ANQGSEA. In nucleotides, the CDR3 is TGCAGCGTTGAAGGGCAGAGGACTGAAGCTTTCTTT. This codes for CSVEGQRTEAFF.

The J gene is TRBJ1-2, the V gene TRBV15; TRBD1 might be the D (5 bases). The CDR3 runs to 15 residues. Germline V gives CDR1 LNHNV, CDR2 YYDKDF (reference sequence). The ends were cut back, 0 bases at V and 7 bases at J, with 15 bases in the middle. CDR3 sequence (DNA): TGTGCCACCAGCAGAGATCGCGGGGCGGGTATTGGCTACACCTTC. It specifies CATSRDRGAGIGYTF.

This clone was observed once. V gene TRBV27 combines with J gene TRBJ2-3; TRBD2 matches at 11 bases. The CDR3 extends over 16 amino acids. The germline CDR1 and CDR2 sequences are MNHEY and SMNVEV (reference sequence). Trimming cost V 6 bases and J 3 bases; bases outside gene matches: 8. The DNA for the CDR3 is TGTGCCAGCAGCCAGAGAGTAGCGGGAGGGACAGATACGCAGTATTTT. This encodes CASSQRVAGGTDTQYF.

The CDR3 DNA follows: TGCGCCAGCAGCCAAGACGGACAGGGAGGACCCTGGGCTTTCTTT. Encoded protein: CASSQDGQGGPWAFF. The genes are TRBV4-1 and TRBJ1-1, with 8 bases matching TRBD1. The germline V gene encodes CDR1 MGHRA and CDR2 YSYEKL. The CDR3 length is 15 residues. V shed 0 bases and J 11 bases; nucleotides not matched to a gene: 11.